This is a list of T cell receptor beta chains from one sample in a study of fetal regulatory T cell absence and autoimmunity. Sequencing was performed with immunoSEQ multiplex PCR; in TCRdb, only in-frame clones are kept and a portion is missing. Of about 50,000 clones listed, approximately 80% were seen once; the top ten hold about 0.37%. Material: cord blood. All receptors derive from a newborn boy with IPEX syndrome. Both conserved end residues are part of each CDR3. The D gene is left open where the match is weak. Only part of the rows carry a size: once, few, many, or a class if the clone is expanded.

V	size	J	D	DNA	CDR3
TRBV4-3	NA	TRBJ1-5	TRBD1	TGCGCCAGCAGCCAAGGACAGGGGGCAAGCAATCAGCCCCAGCATTTT	CASSQGQGASNQPQHF
TRBV11-3	NA	TRBJ2-5	TRBD1	TGTGCCAGCAGTACCCCAGGGGGGACCCAGTACTTC	CASSTPGGTQYF
TRBV19	NA	TRBJ2-3	TRBD2	TGTGCCAGTCGCGGGGGGGCCGTGGGAACAGATACGCAGTATTTT	CASRGGAVGTDTQYF
TRBV9	few	TRBJ2-7	TRBD1	TGTGCCAGCAGCGTAGGGACAGGCAACTACGAGCAGTACTTC	CASSVGTGNYEQYF
TRBV6-5	once	TRBJ1-5	NA	TGTGCCAGCAGACTCGGACGTCTGCTGAGAGCCCAGCATTTT	CASRLGRLLRAQHF
TRBV29-1	NA	TRBJ2-5	TRBD2	TGCAGCGCTCGCGCGCTAGCGGGGCCGAGGGAGACCCAGTACTTC	CSARALAGPRETQYF
TRBV4-1	NA	TRBJ1-1	NA	TGCGCCAGCAGCCCCCCAGGTAGCACTGAAGCTTTCTTT	CASSPPGSTEAFF
TRBV19	NA	TRBJ2-1	TRBD2	TGTGCCAGTAGTATTTTCCCTAGCGGATTCACCTACAATGAGCAGTTCTTC	CASSIFPSGFTYNEQFF
TRBV5-5	NA	TRBJ2-1	TRBD2	TGTGCCAGCAGCCTAGGACTAGCGGGAGTAAATGAGCAGTTCTTC	CASSLGLAGVNEQFF
TRBV6-1	NA	TRBJ1-2	TRBD1	TGTGCCAGCAGTATAATAGGGGGCGAAGGCTATGGCTACACCTTC	CASSIIGGEGYGYTF
TRBV27	NA	TRBJ1-1	NA	TGTGCCAGCAGTTTGGAGCAGGATGGGGCTGACACTGAAGCTTTCTTT	CASSLEQDGADTEAFF
TRBV30	NA	TRBJ2-7	TRBD1	TGTGCCTGGAGTGCCGGGACAGGGGCCTACGAGCAGTACTTC	CAWSAGTGAYEQYF
TRBV29-1	NA	TRBJ1-2	TRBD1	TGCAGCGTTTACGACAGGGGGCGTACTCACTATGGCTACACCTTC	CSVYDRGRTHYGYTF
TRBV5-1	NA	TRBJ1-1	NA	TGCGCCAGCAGCTTGGGGGGGAGCGGGTCCACTGAAGCTTTCTTT	CASSLGGSGSTEAFF
TRBV19	NA	TRBJ2-3	NA	TGTGCCAGTAGTCCGCGGTCAGCCTCCACAGATACGCAGTATTTT	CASSPRSASTDTQYF
TRBV4-3	NA	TRBJ2-7	NA	TGCGCCAGCAGCCAAGATTGGCCAGGGGTCTCCTACGAGCAGTACTTC	CASSQDWPGVSYEQYF
TRBV12-2	NA	TRBJ1-2	NA	TGTGCAAGTCGCTTAGCGGCCCCCTTAAGACAGGGGGATAGGGATGGCTACACCTTC	CASRLAAPLRQGDRDGYTF
TRBV27	NA	TRBJ2-1	TRBD2	TGTGCCAGCAAGAGCGGGGCTATTATCAATGAGCAGTTCTTC	CASKSGAIINEQFF
TRBV7-6	NA	TRBJ2-2	NA	TGTGCCAGCAGCTTAGAAGTCTCCCCCAAGGCCGGGGAGCTGTTTTTT	CASSLEVSPKAGELFF
TRBV19	NA	TRBJ2-1	TRBD2	TGTGCCAGTAGTCTAGGACTAGGAGGCTACAATGAGCAGTTCTTC	CASSLGLGGYNEQFF
TRBV11-2	NA	TRBJ1-1	NA	TGTGCCAGCAGCTTCCAGCTGAACACTGAAGCTTTCTTT	CASSFQLNTEAFF
TRBV27	NA	TRBJ2-1	TRBD1	TGTGCCAGCAGTTTATGGGACAGCCCCGAGCAGTTCTTC	CASSLWDSPEQFF